These 23 T cell receptor beta chains came from one sample sequenced in a study of shared clonotypes between healthy human individuals (dated by TCRdb to about 2020). CD8 naive samples were obtained by positive selection for CCR7 among CD45RO-negative cells, yielding a CD45RA+CCR7+ population from which TemRA cells were excluded. Library prep was done by the immunoSEQ multiplex PCR assay. Held by TCRdb, this immuneACCESS table contains in-frame sequences only and omits some clones. Under half of the omission traces to an unresolved V gene where checked; the cause of the rest is unknown. The sample table holds about 2.1 million clones, of which just over 90% were seen once. The ten most abundant clones make up 1.7% of the sample. The sequencing input was naive CD8+ T cells from PBMCs. The sample's cell subset or site label, in plain terms: CD45RA+CCR7+. Receptors were obtained from a young man in good health. Some clones in this sample may be carry-over from other donors' samples.

The chain employs TRBV6-5 and TRBJ2-7; 9 bases match TRBD2. CDR3 size: 15 residues. The V gene's germline CDR1 is MNHEY and CDR2 SVGAGI. V lost 6 bases, J lost 7 bases, and 13 bases stayed unmatched. As DNA, the CDR3 is TGTGCCAGCAGCTCTCCATCTAGCGGGATGTTAGAGCAGTACTTC. Translating gives CASSSPSSGMLEQYF.

This clone appeared a single time. CDR3 sequence: CASREEPSEQETQYF. The CDR3 bases are TGTGCCAGCCGAGAGGAGCCTAGCGAACAAGAGACCCAGTACTTC. This rearrangement joins TRBV6-5 to TRBJ2-5; maybe TRBD2 (6 bases). This CDR3 is built from 15 residues. CDR1 is MNHEY and CDR2 is SVGAGI in the germline V gene. V dropped 8 bases and J dropped 2 bases, with 18 bases sitting between them.

The chain joins TRBV4-3 to TRBJ2-1, with 8 nucleotides matching TRBD2. V lost 1 base to trimming and J lost 7 bases; unmatched junction nucleotides: 12. CDR3 length equals 17 residues. Germline CDR1 reads LGHNA; CDR2 reads YSLEER. The DNA of the CDR3 is TGCGCCAGCAGCCAAGGAGGCGGGGGGAGGGCCTGGAATGAGCAGTTCTTC. This gives the protein CASSQGGGGRAWNEQFF.

The chain combines TRBV19 with TRBJ1-4; D is undetermined. CDR1 LNHDA and CDR2 SQIVND come from the germline V gene (reference sequence). The CDR3 extends over 13 amino acids. V shed 4 bases and J shed 12 bases, with 15 bases lying between them. The CDR3 is CASSRTENDELFF. The CDR3 nucleotides read TGTGCCAGTAGTAGGACCGAGAATGACGAACTGTTTTTT.

This chain joins TRBV10-3 and TRBJ2-3, with D maybe TRBD1 (5 bases). This CDR3 is 16 amino acids long. V gave up 2 bases and J gave up 0 bases, with 12 bases separating them. Germline CDR1 reads ENHRY; CDR2 reads SYGVKD. CDR3 nucleotide sequence: TGTGCCATCAGTGAGCTTGGGGCAACTAGCACAGATACGCAGTATTTT. It encodes CAISELGATSTDTQYF.

V and J are TRBV6-5 and TRBJ1-5; 7 bases match TRBD1. In germline, CDR1 is MNHEY, CDR2 SVGAGI. CDR3 size: 14 residues. V trimming: 6 bases; J trimming: 3 bases; junction bases outside the gene matches: 5. As DNA, the CDR3 is TGTGCCAGCAGGAAGGGGGCAGTCAATCAGCCCCAGCATTTT. Protein product: CASRKGAVNQPQHF.

The rearrangement joins TRBV7-9 to TRBJ1-2; D is uncertain. The germline CDR1 and CDR2 sequences are SEHNR and FQNEAQ (reference sequence). CDR3 length equals 14 residues. Trimming took 5 bases from V and 3 from J, leaving 13 bases between them. The CDR3 loop is CASSPVGPDYGYTF. CDR3 sequence (DNA): TGTGCCAGCAGCCCCGTAGGGCCCGACTATGGCTACACCTTC.

This sequence joins TRBV1 and TRBJ1-1; TRBD1 is the table's D call and was not checked against the DNA. TRBV1 is a pseudogene segment. The CDR3 covers 14 residues. The CDR3 coding sequence is TGCACCAGCAGCCCTAGCAGGGGGAACACTGAAGCTTTCTTT. Its translation is CTSSPSRGNTEAFF.

This clone was seen only once. This sequence joins TRBV7-6 and TRBJ2-7, with D hard to call. The CDR3 is made up of 15 amino acids. Germline values: CDR1 SGHVS, CDR2 FNYEAQ. V was pared by 2 bases and J by 2 bases, with 13 bases between. The CDR3 DNA is TGTGCCAGCAGCTTATCACCTAAGCCGGCCTACGAGCAGTACTTC. This encodes CASSLSPKPAYEQYF. Drawing the rest from reference TRBV7-6 and TRBJ2-7, the complete variable domain is GAGVSQSPRYKVTKRGQDVALRCDPISGHVSLYWYRQALGQGPEFLTYFNYEAQQDKSGLPNDRFSAERPEGSISTLTIQRTEQRDSAMYRCASSLSPKPAYEQYFGPGTRLTVT.

The J gene is TRBJ2-6, the V gene TRBV9; D perhaps matches TRBD1 (6 bases). The germline V gene encodes CDR1 SGDLS and CDR2 YYNGEE. This CDR3 region has 15 residues. V was cut by 3 bases and J by 4 bases, with 11 bases left in between. CDR3 nucleotides: TGTGCCAGCAGCGCCCCCAGGGGAGGGGCCAACGTCCTGACTTTC. This gives the protein CASSAPRGGANVLTF.

The CDR3 sequence: CASRDRSGTNTGELFF. The CDR3, as DNA: TGCGCCAGCAGAGATCGTAGCGGAACGAACACCGGGGAGCTGTTTTTT. V gene TRBV4-1 combines with J gene TRBJ2-2, with D possibly matching TRBD2 (6 bases). Germline V gene lookup returns CDR1 MGHRA and CDR2 YSYEKL. Trimming removed 6 bases from V and 0 bases from J, with 14 bases in between. There are 16 residues in the CDR3.

The gene calls are TRBV29-1 and TRBJ1-2; no definite D call. V dropped 2 bases and J dropped 7 bases, with 14 bases sitting between them. Germline V gives CDR1 SQVTM, CDR2 ANQGSEA. The CDR3 consists of 13 residues. The CDR3 sequence is CSVESDRALGYTF. The CDR3 DNA sequence: TGCAGCGTTGAATCAGATAGGGCGCTTGGCTACACCTTC.

The V gene is TRBV7-9, the J gene TRBJ2-3; D may match TRBD1 or TRBD2 (5 bases each). From germline, CDR1 is SEHNR and CDR2 FQNEAQ (reference sequence). With 1 base removed from V and 4 bases from J, the gap between germline ends came to 15 bases. This CDR3 comprises 16 residues. The CDR3 coding sequence is TGTGCCAGCAGCTTAGATTGGGGGAATAGCCCAGATACGCAGTATTTT. It encodes CASSLDWGNSPDTQYF.

The chain carries TRBV7-9 and TRBJ1-1; D is possibly TRBD1 (6 bases). The V end lost 5 bases, the J end lost 1 base, and 14 bases lay between the germline ends. Germline assignment: CDR1 SEHNR and CDR2 FQNEAQ (reference sequence). The CDR3 loop spans 15 amino acids. The CDR3 bases are TGTGCCAGCAGCGCCGGACAGTATTCGAACACTGAAGCTTTCTTT. It yields the protein CASSAGQYSNTEAFF. Full variable domain (missing parts from reference TRBV7-9 and TRBJ1-1): DTGVSQNPRHKITKRGQNVTFRCDPISEHNRLYWYRQTLGQGPEFLTYFQNEAQLEKSRLLSDRFSAERPKGSFSTLEIQRTEQGDSAMYLCASSAGQYSNTEAFFGQGTRLTVV.

Here the CDR3 reads CASSFREEANTIYF. The DNA of the CDR3 is TGTGCCAGCAGCTTCAGGGAAGAGGCAAACACCATATATTTT. The V and J genes are TRBV13 and TRBJ1-3, with D maybe TRBD1 (5 bases). This CDR3 contains 14 residues. Trimming removed 3 bases at V and 6 bases at J, with 12 bases between. Germline CDR1 and CDR2: PRHDT and FYEKMQ (reference sequence).

Here the CDR3 reads CASRDMTSYEQYF. CDR3 nucleotide sequence: TGCGCCAGCCGGGACATGACCTCCTACGAGCAGTACTTC. This chain joins TRBV5-1 and TRBJ2-7; perhaps TRBD1 as D (6 bases). The length of the CDR3 is 13 residues. Germline CDR1 and CDR2: SGHRS and YFSETQ. Deletions cut 7 bases from V and 0 bases from J, with 11 bases between.

The chain recombines TRBV9 with TRBJ2-4; 10 bases line up with TRBD2. This CDR3 has 17 amino acids. Trimming cost V 3 bases and J 1 base; bases outside gene matches: 7. The V gene's germline CDR1 is SGDLS and CDR2 YYNGEE. CDR3: CASSGPLAGEAKNIQYF. The CDR3 DNA reads TGTGCCAGCAGCGGACCCCTAGCGGGAGAGGCCAAAAACATTCAGTACTTC.

The DNA of the CDR3 is TGTGCCAGCAGCCATGACAAGGACGCCGGGAACTATGGCTACACCTTC. Translation: CASSHDKDAGNYGYTF. The genes are TRBV9 and TRBJ1-2; D unresolved. This CDR3 has 16 amino acids. V lost 4 bases and J lost 2, with 18 bases in between. Germline V gene data show CDR1 as SGDLS and CDR2 as YYNGEE.

The chain couples TRBV6-1 to TRBJ2-1; 8 positions match TRBD2. The germline gives CDR1 MNHNS, CDR2 SASEGT. This CDR3 comprises 20 residues. The trim removed 3 bases at V and 2 bases at J, leaving 18 bases unmatched. In DNA, the CDR3 is TGTGCCAGCAGTGACCCAACCGGGACACTGGGACTAGTTACCTACAATGAGCAGTTCTTC. Amino acids: CASSDPTGTLGLVTYNEQFF.

The J gene is TRBJ2-7, the V gene TRBV7-8, with unresolved D. The CDR3 totals 10 residues. Germline CDR1 and CDR2: SGHVS and FQNEAQ. V was trimmed by 5 bases and J by 3 bases, leaving 2 bases between them. The CDR3 here is CASSGYEQYF. The CDR3 bases are TGTGCCAGCAGCGGCTACGAGCAGTACTTC. The variable domain in full, with the rest retrieved from reference TRBV7-8 and TRBJ2-7, is GAGVSQSPRYKVAKRGQDVALRCDPISGHVSLFWYQQALGQGPEFLTYFQNEAQLDKSGLPSDRFFAERPEGSVSTLKIQRTQQEDSAVYLCASSGYEQYFGPGTRLTVT.

The chain recombines TRBV5-1 with TRBJ1-2; D is perhaps TRBD1 (6 bases). Trimming removed 3 bases from V and 1 base from J, with 16 bases in between. CDR1 is SGHRS, CDR2 YFSETQ, per germline. The length of the CDR3 is 16 residues. CDR3 nucleotide sequence: TGCGCCAGCAGCTATATCGGGGCAGGGGTTAACTATGGCTACACCTTC. Its protein product is CASSYIGAGVNYGYTF.

The chain uses TRBV7-8 and TRBJ1-2, with 9 positions matching TRBD1. The ends lost 6 bases at V and 4 bases at J; junction bases unmatched: 9. This CDR3 comprises 15 residues. Germline V lookup: CDR1 SGHVS, CDR2 FQNEAQ. Written as DNA, the CDR3 is TGTGCCAGCAGTTCCAACAGGGGGCCGAGCTATGGCTACACCTTC. Its translation: CASSSNRGPSYGYTF.

V gene TRBV27 combines with J gene TRBJ2-7, with 9 nucleotides matching TRBD1. This CDR3 contains 18 residues. With V trimmed by 6 bases and J by 0 bases, 15 bases remained unmatched. Germline-derived CDR1 and CDR2 are MNHEY and SMNVEV (reference sequence). The CDR3 loop is CASRPKPGQGWSSYEQYF. The CDR3 bases are TGTGCCAGCAGACCCAAACCGGGACAGGGCTGGAGCTCCTACGAGCAGTACTTC.